These 18 T cell receptor beta chains originate from one sample sequenced in a study of T cell responses to AZD1222 COVID-19 vaccine. Here immunoSEQ multiplex PCR was the method, and the copy in TCRdb shows in-frame clones only, minus some. The sample holds some 130,000 clones, around 90% seen once. Sequencing was performed on peripheral blood, taken 28 days after the second AZD1222 dose. These receptors were taken from an adult who received the AZD1222 COVID-19 vaccine.

V gene TRBV6-5 combines with J gene TRBJ1-1; D gene ambiguous. V gave up 5 bases and J gave up 1 base, with 8 bases separating them. CDR3 length equals 13 residues. The V gene's germline CDR1 is MNHEY and CDR2 SVGAGI. The CDR3 sequence is CASSRNQNTEAFF. In nucleotides, the CDR3 is TGTGCCAGCAGTCGCAACCAGAACACTGAAGCTTTCTTT.

This chain joins TRBV6-6 and TRBJ1-1; D uncertain. The CDR3 loop spans 12 amino acids. The germline CDR1 and CDR2 sequences are MNHNY and SVGAGI (reference sequence). The germline V and J ends were trimmed by 5 bases and 7 bases, with 11 bases remaining between them. CDR3 in amino acids: CASSITRGEAFF. In DNA, the CDR3 is TGTGCCAGCAGTATAACACGGGGTGAAGCTTTCTTT.

The CDR3 DNA sequence: TGTGCCAGCAGCGAGGGAGGGGCAGCTAATGAAAAACTGTTTTTT. Protein sequence: CASSEGGAANEKLFF. The chain recombines TRBV7-2 with TRBJ1-4; D might be TRBD1 (5 bases). There are 15 residues in the CDR3. The V gene's germline CDR1 is SGHTA and CDR2 FQGNSA. The V and J ends lost 5 bases and 3 bases respectively, with 13 bases between them.

V and J are TRBV19 and TRBJ1-1, with D hard to call. CDR1 and CDR2 (germline): LNHDA, SQIVND (reference sequence). The CDR3 runs to 14 residues. The germline V and J ends were trimmed by 4 bases and 3 bases, with 12 bases remaining between them. CDR3 nucleotide sequence: TGTGCCAGTAGTACGTTACAGAGATACACTGAAGCTTTCTTT. Translated, it gives CASSTLQRYTEAFF.

This clone appeared a single time. Here the CDR3 DNA reads TGTGCCAGCTCACCAATGTCCAGGGGTGAGAGTGGCTACACCTTC. As protein: CASSPMSRGESGYTF. The chain links TRBV18 to TRBJ1-2; maybe TRBD1 (6 bases). CDR1 is KGHSH and CDR2 is LQKENI in the germline V gene. The CDR3 extends over 15 amino acids. V lost 2 bases, J lost 7 bases, and 17 bases lay in between.

CDR3 in amino acids: CASSIVDRAKDTQYF. The CDR3 DNA sequence: TGTGCCAGTAGTATAGTTGACAGGGCGAAGGATACGCAGTATTTT. The V gene is TRBV19, the J gene TRBJ2-3, with TRBD1 identical over 7 bases. With 1 base clipped from V and 6 bases from J, the junction kept 7 bases outside the gene matches. CDR3 length equals 15 residues. Per the germline V gene, CDR1 is LNHDA and CDR2 is SQIVND (reference sequence).

This clone has just one count. The chain couples TRBV24-1 to TRBJ2-6; D unresolved. V was clipped by 8 bases and J by 0 bases, with 4 bases between them. The germline CDR1 and CDR2 sequences are KGHDR and SFDVKD. The CDR3 has 13 residues. Here the CDR3 reads CATTSSGANVLTF. The CDR3 nucleotides read TGTGCCACCACGAGCTCTGGGGCCAACGTCCTGACTTTC.

The V and J genes are TRBV5-6 and TRBJ1-5; 8 nucleotides match TRBD1. The germline CDR1 and CDR2 sequences are SGHDT and YYEEEE. J gave up 2 bases and V 0 bases, and 4 bases lay outside the gene matches. The CDR3 covers 16 residues. The CDR3 is CASSLGVTGGNQPQHF. The CDR3 DNA sequence: TGTGCCAGCAGCTTGGGGGTGACAGGGGGCAATCAGCCCCAGCATTTT. The whole variable domain, filled in from reference TRBV5-6 and TRBJ1-5, reads DAGVTQSPTHLIKTRGQQVTLRCSPKSGHDTVSWYQQALGQGPQFIFQYYEEEERQRGNFPDRFSGHQFPNYSSELNVNALLLGDSALYLCASSLGVTGGNQPQHFGDGTRLSIL.

The chain couples TRBV5-6 to TRBJ1-2, with D unclear. The CDR3 runs to 14 residues. The germline gives CDR1 SGHDT, CDR2 YYEEEE. Trimming took 4 bases from V and 4 from J, leaving 14 bases between them. The CDR3 here is CASSPTGSAYGYTF. The CDR3 nucleotides are TGTGCCAGCAGCCCAACGGGCTCCGCCTATGGCTACACCTTC.

This clone was seen more than once but under ten times. The V and J genes are TRBV7-2 and TRBJ1-2, with a possible D match to TRBD1 (5 bases). CDR1 and CDR2 (germline): SGHTA, FQGNSA. V was trimmed by 1 base and J by 5 bases, leaving 17 bases between them. This CDR3 has 16 residues. The CDR3 DNA reads TGTGCCAGCAGCTTAGGTGGACAACAGGCTCCATATGGCTACACCTTC. Translated: CASSLGGQQAPYGYTF.

This sequence joins TRBV29-1 and TRBJ2-3, with 7 bases aligning to TRBD2. The V segment lost 6 bases and the J segment 3 bases; nucleotides outside the gene matches: 6. The V gene's germline CDR1 is SQVTM and CDR2 ANQGSEA. This CDR3 comprises 13 residues. CDR3 bases: TGCAGCGTACACCGGGGGGAGACAGATACGCAGTATTTT. Amino acids: CSVHRGETDTQYF.

This rearrangement joins TRBV12-3 or TRBV12-4 to TRBJ2-4; TRBD2 aligns across 7 bases. V lost 4 bases, J lost 7 bases, and 4 bases stayed unmatched. The CDR3 totals 13 residues. CDR3 bases: TGTGCCAGCAGTTGGGAGGGAGTGAACATTCAGTACTTC. The encoded protein is CASSWEGVNIQYF.

The gene calls are TRBV13 and TRBJ2-3; no clear D gene. Germline V gene lookup returns CDR1 PRHDT and CDR2 FYEKMQ (reference sequence). This CDR3 is built from 15 residues. Trimming cost V 5 bases and J 2 bases, with 14 bases left between them. The CDR3 loop reads CASSLRTRLTDTQYF. The CDR3 region has the DNA TGTGCCAGCAGCCTCCGGACCCGTCTCACAGATACGCAGTATTTT.

CDR3 sequence (DNA): TGTGCCAGCAGTAGACCGGGGATTGAAGCTTTCTTT. Translating gives CASSRPGIEAFF. This sequence joins TRBV3-1 (or the pseudogene TRBV3-2) and TRBJ1-1; unclear D gene. V was shortened by 6 bases and J by 7 bases, with 12 bases between the two germline ends. Per the germline V gene, CDR1 is LGHDT and CDR2 is YNNKEL (reference sequence). The CDR3 has 12 residues.

The chain links TRBV5-6 to TRBJ1-6, with D possibly matching TRBD1 (6 bases). V lost 5 bases, J lost 7 bases, and 19 bases lay in between. Per germline, CDR1 SGHDT and CDR2 YYEEEE. The length of the CDR3 is 16 residues. The CDR3 protein is CASRRGGQVFNSPLHF. The CDR3 bases are TGTGCCAGCAGGCGGGGGGGCCAGGTGTTCAATTCACCCCTCCACTTT.

The rearrangement uses TRBV9 and TRBJ1-1; TRBD1 matches 7 bases. This CDR3 comprises 14 residues. The V gene's germline CDR1 is SGDLS and CDR2 YYNGEE. With V trimmed by 4 bases and J by 5 bases, 8 bases remained unmatched. Here the CDR3 reads CASSIGQALTEAFF. The DNA of the CDR3 is TGTGCCAGCAGCATTGGACAGGCATTAACTGAAGCTTTCTTT.

The count of this clone is one. This chain uses TRBV5-1 with TRBJ1-1; TRBD1 matches at 8 bases. The trim removed 4 bases at V and 3 bases at J, leaving 8 bases unmatched. Germline CDR1 and CDR2: SGHRS and YFSETQ. The CDR3 has 15 amino acids. The CDR3 region is CASSPPGQGDTEAFF. For the CDR3, the DNA is TGCGCCAGCAGCCCTCCTGGACAGGGTGACACTGAAGCTTTCTTT.

V is TRBV7-9 and J is TRBJ1-1; TRBD1 matches 10 bases. V lost 5 bases, J lost 5 bases, and 11 bases stayed unmatched. CDR3 length equals 16 residues. Per germline, CDR1 SEHNR and CDR2 FQNEAQ (reference sequence). Here the CDR3 reads CASSKFPGQGGTEAFF. In DNA form, the CDR3 reads TGTGCCAGCAGCAAATTTCCCGGACAGGGGGGGACTGAAGCTTTCTTT.